This TCR beta chain was sequenced for a study of T cells in Graves' hyperthyroidism and ophthalmopathy. Study-level information: It was at initial diagnosis, before any treatment, that peripheral blood was collected. Overall study findings and caveats: Peripheral blood also featured most of the thyroid clonotypes expanded above 0.001.

Ophthalmopathy patients had moderate-to-severe active disease, CAS ≥3, NOSPECS ≥4, and disease duration under 3 months. Uncontrolled infection, other autoimmune disease, pregnancy or lactation disqualified patients from enrolment. The V gene's germline CDR1 is LNHDA and CDR2 SQIVND (reference sequence). The trim removed 5 bases at V and 5 bases at J, leaving 11 bases unmatched. The CDR3 extends over 16 amino acids. It was RNA transcripts that yielded the amplified TCR beta CDR3 regions. Carried out on the TCR CDR3, a first-round RT-PCR used the HTBI primer set. MiXCR, run by TCRdb on the multiplex PCR reads, gives a single entry per CDR3 protein. The table has 600,000 or so distinct CDR3 sequences, 14% seen once; the top ten hold roughly an eighth. This clonotype was seen more than once but under ten times. Antigen: not known.

The sequenced sample was blood. The clonotype was recovered from a woman in her fifties or sixties with Graves' ophthalmopathy. The chain combines TRBV19 with TRBJ2-2; 7 bases align to TRBD2. The CDR3 sequence: CASSVQAGAGTGELFF. In nucleotides, the CDR3 is TGTGCCAGTAGTGTTCAGGCGGGAGCAGGAACCGGGGAGCTGTTTTTT.